This T cell receptor beta chain was captured by sequencing in a study of T cell repertoires in aging, cancer and after chemotherapy. Notes on the study in general: Median generation probability rose over the chemotherapy interval in each cancer cohort, suggesting rebound thymic output.

Peripheral blood genomic DNA, not sorted cells or RNA, was the template. Regarding this clonotype: Its specificity is unknown.

Multiplex touch-down PCR with TRB-A/B primers amplified rearranged V-D-J TRB sequences. TCRdb re-derived calls from the multiplex PCR reads in MiXCR, one entry per CDR3 protein. Of about 13,000 distinct CDR3 sequences listed, roughly 24% are singletons. Sequencing was performed on blood. The sequence was collected from a human donor in good health.

In nucleotides, the CDR3 is TGTGCCAGCAGCTTATTTTTTGGGCTAGCGGAATACAATGAGCAGTTCTTC. Protein: CASSLFFGLAEYNEQFF. This chain uses TRBV11-2 with TRBJ2-1, with 7 positions matching TRBD2. The germline gives CDR1 SGHAT, CDR2 FQNNGV. The CDR3 runs 17 residues. V shed 2 bases, J shed 4 bases, and the junction held 11 bases outside the gene matches.